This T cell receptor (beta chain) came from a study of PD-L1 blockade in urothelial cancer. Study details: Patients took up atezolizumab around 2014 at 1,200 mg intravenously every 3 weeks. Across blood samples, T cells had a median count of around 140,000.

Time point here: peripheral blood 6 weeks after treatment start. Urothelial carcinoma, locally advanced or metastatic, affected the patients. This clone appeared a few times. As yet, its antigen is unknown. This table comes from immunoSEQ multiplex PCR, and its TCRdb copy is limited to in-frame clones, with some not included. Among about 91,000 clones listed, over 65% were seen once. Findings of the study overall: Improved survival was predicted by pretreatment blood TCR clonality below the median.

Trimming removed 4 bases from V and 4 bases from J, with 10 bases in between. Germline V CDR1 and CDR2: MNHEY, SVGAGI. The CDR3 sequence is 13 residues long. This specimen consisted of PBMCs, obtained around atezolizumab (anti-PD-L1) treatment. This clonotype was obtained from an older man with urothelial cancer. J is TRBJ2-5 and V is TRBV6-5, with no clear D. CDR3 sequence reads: CASSFQARETQYF. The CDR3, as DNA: TGTGCCAGCAGTTTCCAAGCGAGAGAGACCCAGTACTTC.